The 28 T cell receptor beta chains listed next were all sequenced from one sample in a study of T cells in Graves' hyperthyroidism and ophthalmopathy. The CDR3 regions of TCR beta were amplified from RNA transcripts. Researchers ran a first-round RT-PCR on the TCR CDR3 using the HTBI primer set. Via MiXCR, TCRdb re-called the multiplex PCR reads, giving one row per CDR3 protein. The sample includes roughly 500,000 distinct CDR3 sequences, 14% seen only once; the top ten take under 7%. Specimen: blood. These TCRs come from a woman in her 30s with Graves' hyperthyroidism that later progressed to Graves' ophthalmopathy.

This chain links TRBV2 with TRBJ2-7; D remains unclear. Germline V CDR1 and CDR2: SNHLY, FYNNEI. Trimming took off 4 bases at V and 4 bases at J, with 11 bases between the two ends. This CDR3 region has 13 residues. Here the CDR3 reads CASSAEQAYEQYF. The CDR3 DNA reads TGTGCCAGCAGTGCTGAGCAGGCGTACGAGCAGTACTTC.

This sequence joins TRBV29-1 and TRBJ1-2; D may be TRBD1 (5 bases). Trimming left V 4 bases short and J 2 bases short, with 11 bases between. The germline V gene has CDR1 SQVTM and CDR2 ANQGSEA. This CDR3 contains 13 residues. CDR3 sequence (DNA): TGCAGCGTTGCTTATGAGGGGAACTATGGCTACACCTTC. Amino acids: CSVAYEGNYGYTF. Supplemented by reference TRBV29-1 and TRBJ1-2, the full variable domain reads SAVISQKPSRDICQRGTSLTIQCQVDSQVTMMFWYRQQPGQSLTLIATANQGSEATYESGFVIDKFPISRPNLTFSTLTVSNMSPEDSSIYLCSVAYEGNYGYTFGSGTRLTVV.

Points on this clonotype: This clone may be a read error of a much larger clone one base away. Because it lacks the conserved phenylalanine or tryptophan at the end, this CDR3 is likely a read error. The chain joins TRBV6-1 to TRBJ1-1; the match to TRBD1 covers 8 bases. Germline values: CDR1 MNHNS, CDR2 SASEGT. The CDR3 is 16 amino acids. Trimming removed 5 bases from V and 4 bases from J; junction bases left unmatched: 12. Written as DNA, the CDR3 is TGTGCCAGCAGTTCTTCCCAGACAGGGGAGGCCACTGAAGCTTTCCTT. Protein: CASSSSQTGEATEAFL.

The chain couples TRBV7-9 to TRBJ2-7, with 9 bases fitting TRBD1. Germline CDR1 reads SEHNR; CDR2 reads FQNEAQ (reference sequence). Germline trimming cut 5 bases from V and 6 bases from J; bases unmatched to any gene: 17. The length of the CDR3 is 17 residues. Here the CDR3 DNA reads TGTGCCAGCAGCGAAACAGGGGCCGGGACAGGGTCGAGCGAGCAGTACTTC. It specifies CASSETGAGTGSSEQYF.

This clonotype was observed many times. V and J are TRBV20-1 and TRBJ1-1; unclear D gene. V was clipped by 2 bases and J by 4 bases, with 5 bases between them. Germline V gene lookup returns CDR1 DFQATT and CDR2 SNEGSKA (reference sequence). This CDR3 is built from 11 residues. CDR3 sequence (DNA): TGCAGTGCTAGAATGGGCACTGAAGCTTTCTTT. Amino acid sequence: CSARMGTEAFF.

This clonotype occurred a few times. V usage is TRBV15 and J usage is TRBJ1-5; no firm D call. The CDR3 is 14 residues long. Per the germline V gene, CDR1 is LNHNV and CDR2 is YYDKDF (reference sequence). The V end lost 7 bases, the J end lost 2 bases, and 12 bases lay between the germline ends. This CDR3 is CATTRQDGNQPQHF. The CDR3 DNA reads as TGTGCCACCACACGGCAGGACGGCAATCAGCCCCAGCATTTT.

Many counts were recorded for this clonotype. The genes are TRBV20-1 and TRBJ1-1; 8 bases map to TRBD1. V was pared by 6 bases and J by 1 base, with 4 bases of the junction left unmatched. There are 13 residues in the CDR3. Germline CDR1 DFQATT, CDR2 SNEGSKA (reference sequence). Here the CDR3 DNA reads TGCAGTGCCTCGACAGGGGCGAACACTGAAGCTTTCTTT. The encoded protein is CSASTGANTEAFF.

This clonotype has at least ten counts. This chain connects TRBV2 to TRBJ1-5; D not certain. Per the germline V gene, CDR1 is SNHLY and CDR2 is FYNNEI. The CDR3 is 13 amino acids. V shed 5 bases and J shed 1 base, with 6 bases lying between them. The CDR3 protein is CASSRESNQPQHF. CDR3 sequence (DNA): TGTGCCAGCAGTAGGGAGAGCAATCAGCCCCAGCATTTT.

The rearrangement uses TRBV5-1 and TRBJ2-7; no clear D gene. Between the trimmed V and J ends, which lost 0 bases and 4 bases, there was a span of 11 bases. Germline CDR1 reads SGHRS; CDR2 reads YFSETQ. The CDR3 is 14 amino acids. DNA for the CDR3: TGCGCCAGCAGCTTGGCACCGGATTGGTACGAGCAGTACTTC. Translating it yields CASSLAPDWYEQYF.

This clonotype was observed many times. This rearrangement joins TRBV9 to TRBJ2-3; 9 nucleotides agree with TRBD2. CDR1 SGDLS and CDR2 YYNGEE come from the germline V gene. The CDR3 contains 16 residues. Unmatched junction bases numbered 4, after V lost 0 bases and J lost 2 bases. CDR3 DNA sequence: TGTGCCAGCAGCGTAGTTGCGGGAGGGGACACAGATACGCAGTATTTT. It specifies CASSVVAGGDTDTQYF.

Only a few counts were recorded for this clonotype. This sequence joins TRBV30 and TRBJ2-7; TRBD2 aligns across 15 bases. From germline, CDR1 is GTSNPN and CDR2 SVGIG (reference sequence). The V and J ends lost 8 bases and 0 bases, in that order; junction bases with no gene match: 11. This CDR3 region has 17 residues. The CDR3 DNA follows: TGTGCCCGACGACCCGGGACTAGCGGGAGGTCCTCCTACGAGCAGTACTTC. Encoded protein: CARRPGTSGRSSYEQYF.

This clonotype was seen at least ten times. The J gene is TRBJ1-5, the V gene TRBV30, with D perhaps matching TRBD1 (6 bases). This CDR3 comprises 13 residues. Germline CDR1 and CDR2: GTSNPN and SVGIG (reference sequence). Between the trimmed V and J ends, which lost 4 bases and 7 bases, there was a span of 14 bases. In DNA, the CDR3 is TGTGCCTGGACCGCAGGGGCGGGACAGCCCCAGCATTTT. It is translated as CAWTAGAGQPQHF.

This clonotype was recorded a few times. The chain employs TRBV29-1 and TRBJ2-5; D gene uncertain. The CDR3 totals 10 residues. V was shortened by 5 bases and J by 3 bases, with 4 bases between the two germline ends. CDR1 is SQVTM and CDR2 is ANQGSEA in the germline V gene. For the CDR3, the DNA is TGCAGCGTTCGCGAAGAGACCCAGTACTTC. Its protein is CSVREETQYF.

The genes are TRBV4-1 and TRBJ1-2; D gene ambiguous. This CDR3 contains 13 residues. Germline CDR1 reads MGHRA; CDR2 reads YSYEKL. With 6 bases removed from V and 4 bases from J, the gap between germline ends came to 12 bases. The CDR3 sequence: CASRDSGSYGYTF. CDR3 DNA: TGCGCCAGCAGGGATTCGGGCAGCTATGGCTACACCTTC.

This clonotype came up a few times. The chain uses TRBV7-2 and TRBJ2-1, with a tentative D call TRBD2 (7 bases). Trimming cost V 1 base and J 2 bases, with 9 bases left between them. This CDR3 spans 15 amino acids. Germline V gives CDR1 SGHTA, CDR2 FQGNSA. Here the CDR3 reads CASSLEGGTYNEQFF. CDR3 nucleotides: TGTGCCAGCAGCTTAGAGGGGGGGACCTACAATGAGCAGTTCTTC.

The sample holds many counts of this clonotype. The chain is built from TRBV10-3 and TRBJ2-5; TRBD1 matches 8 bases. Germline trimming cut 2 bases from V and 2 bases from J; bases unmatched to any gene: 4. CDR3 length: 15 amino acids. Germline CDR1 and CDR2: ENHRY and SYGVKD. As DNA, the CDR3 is TGTGCCATCAGTGAGCCAAACAGGGGGCAAGAGACCCAGTACTTC. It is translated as CAISEPNRGQETQYF.

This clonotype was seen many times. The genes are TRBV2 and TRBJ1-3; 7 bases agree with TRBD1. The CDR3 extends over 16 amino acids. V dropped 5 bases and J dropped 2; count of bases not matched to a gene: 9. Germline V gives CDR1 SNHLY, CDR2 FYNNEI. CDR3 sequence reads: CASSYSSGQPGNTIYF. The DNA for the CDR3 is TGTGCCAGCAGTTATTCCTCGGGACAGCCTGGAAACACCATATATTTT.

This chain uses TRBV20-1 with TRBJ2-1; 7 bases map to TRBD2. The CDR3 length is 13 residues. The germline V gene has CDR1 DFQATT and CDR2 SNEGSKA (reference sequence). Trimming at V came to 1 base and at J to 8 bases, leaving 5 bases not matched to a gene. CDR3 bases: TGCAGTGCTAGAGGCGCGGGAGAGGATGAGCAGTTCTTC. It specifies CSARGAGEDEQFF.

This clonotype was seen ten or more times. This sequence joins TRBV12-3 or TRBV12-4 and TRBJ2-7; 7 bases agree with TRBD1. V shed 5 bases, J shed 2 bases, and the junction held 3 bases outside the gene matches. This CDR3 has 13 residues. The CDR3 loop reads CASSTGAPYEQYF. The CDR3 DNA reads TGTGCCAGCAGTACAGGGGCCCCCTACGAGCAGTACTTC.

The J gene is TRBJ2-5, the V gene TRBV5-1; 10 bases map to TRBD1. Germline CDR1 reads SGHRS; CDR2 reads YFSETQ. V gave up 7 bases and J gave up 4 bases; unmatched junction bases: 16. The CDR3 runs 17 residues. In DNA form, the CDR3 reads TGCGCCAGCTCCCGACAGGGGGCAGGTAATTACGGAGAGACCCAGTACTTC. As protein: CASSRQGAGNYGETQYF.

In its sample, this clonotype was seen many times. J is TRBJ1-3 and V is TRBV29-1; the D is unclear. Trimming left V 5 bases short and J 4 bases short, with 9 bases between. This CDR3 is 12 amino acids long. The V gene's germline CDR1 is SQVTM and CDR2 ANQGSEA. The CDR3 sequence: CSVTGFGNTIYF. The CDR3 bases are TGCAGCGTTACCGGGTTCGGAAACACCATATATTTT. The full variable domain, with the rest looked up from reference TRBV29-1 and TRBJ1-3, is SAVISQKPSRDICQRGTSLTIQCQVDSQVTMMFWYRQQPGQSLTLIATANQGSEATYESGFVIDKFPISRPNLTFSTLTVSNMSPEDSSIYLCSVTGFGNTIYFGEGSWLTVV.

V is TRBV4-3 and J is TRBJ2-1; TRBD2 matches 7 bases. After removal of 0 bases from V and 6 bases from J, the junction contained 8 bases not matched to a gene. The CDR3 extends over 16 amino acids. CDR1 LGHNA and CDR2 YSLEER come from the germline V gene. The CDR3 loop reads CASSQESAGEGNEQFF. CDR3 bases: TGCGCCAGCAGCCAAGAGTCGGCGGGAGAAGGCAATGAGCAGTTCTTC.

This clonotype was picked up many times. Here the CDR3 DNA reads TGTGCCAGCAGTCCAAGAGGGGGGGGGAATTCACCCCTCCACTTT. Amino acids: CASSPRGGGNSPLHF. The chain employs TRBV12-3 or TRBV12-4 and TRBJ1-6, with D possibly matching TRBD1 (6 bases). V lost 5 bases and J lost 7, with 15 bases in between. The CDR3 extends over 15 amino acids.

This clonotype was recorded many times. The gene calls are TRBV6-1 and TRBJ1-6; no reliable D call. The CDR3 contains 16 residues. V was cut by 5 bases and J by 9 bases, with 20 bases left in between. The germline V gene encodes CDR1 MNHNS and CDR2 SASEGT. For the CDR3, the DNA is TGTGCCAGCAGTCGACCACCAAATAGGAAGGGTTCACCCCTCCACTTT. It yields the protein CASSRPPNRKGSPLHF.

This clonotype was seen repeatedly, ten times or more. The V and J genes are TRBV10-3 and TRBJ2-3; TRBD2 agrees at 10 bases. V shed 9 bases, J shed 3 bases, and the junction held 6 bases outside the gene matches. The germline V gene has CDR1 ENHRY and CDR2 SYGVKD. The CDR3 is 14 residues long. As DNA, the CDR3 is TGTGCCATTTCTAGCGGGAGTGGGACAGATACGCAGTATTTT. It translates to CAISSGSGTDTQYF.

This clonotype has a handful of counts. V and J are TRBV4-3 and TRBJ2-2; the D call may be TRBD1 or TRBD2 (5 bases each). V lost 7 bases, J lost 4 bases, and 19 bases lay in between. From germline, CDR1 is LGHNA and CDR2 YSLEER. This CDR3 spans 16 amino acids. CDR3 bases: TGCGCCAGCAACCAGGGACGTAGAGCTGGCACCGGGGAGCTGTTTTTT. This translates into CASNQGRRAGTGELFF.

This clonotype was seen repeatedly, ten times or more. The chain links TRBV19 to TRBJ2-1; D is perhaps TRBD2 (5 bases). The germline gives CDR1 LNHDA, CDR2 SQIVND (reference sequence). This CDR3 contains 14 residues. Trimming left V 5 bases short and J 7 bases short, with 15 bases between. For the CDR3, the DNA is TGTGCCAGTAGTGCAAACGCGGGTCGTAATGAGCAGTTCTTC. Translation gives CASSANAGRNEQFF.

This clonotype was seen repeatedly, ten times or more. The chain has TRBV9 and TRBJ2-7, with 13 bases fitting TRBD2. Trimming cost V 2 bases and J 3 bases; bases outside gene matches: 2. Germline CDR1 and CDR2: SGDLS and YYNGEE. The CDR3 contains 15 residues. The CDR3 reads CASSVGLAGVYEQYF. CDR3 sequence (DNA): TGTGCCAGCAGCGTCGGACTAGCGGGAGTCTACGAGCAGTACTTC.